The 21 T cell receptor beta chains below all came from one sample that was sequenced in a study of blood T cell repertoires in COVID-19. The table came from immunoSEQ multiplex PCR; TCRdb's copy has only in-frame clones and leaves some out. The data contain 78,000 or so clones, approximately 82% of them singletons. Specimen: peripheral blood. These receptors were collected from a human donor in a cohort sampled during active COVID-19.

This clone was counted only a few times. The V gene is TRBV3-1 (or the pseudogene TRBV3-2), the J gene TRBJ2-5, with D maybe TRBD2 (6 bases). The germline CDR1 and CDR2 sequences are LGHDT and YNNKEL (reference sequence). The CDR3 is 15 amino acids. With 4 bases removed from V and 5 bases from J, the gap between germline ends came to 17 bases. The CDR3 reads CASSRLASNQETQYF. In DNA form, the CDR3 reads TGTGCCAGCAGCCGGCTAGCGTCCAATCAGGAGACCCAGTACTTC.

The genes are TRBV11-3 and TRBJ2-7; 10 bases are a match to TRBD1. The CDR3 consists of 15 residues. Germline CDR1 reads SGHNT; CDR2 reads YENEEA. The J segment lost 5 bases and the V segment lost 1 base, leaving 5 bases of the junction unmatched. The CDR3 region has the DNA TGTGCCAGCAGCTTAGGCCCCGGGACAGGGGACGAGCAGTACTTC. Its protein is CASSLGPGTGDEQYF.

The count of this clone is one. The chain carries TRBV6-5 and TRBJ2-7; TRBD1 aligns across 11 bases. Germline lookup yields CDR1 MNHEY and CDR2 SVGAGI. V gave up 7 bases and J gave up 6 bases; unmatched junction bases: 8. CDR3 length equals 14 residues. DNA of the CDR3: TGTGCCAGCACCATAGGCGGGACAGGGGGCGAGCAGTACTTC. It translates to CASTIGGTGGEQYF.

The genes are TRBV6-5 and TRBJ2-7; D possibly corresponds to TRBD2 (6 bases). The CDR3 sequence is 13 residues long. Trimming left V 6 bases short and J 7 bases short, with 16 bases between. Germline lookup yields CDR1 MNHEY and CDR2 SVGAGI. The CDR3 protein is CASRVGTFGEQYF. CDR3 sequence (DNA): TGTGCCAGCAGGGTTGGGACTTTCGGGGAGCAGTACTTC.

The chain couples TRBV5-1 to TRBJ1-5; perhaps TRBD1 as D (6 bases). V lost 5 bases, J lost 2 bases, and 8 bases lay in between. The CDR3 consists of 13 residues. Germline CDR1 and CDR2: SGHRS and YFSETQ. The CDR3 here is CASRAGGNQPQHF. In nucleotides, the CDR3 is TGCGCCAGCAGGGCAGGGGGCAATCAGCCCCAGCATTTT.

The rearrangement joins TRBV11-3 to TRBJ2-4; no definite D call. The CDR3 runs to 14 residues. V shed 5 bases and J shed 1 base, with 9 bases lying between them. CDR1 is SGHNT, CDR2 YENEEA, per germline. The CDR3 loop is CASSPPVAKNIQYF. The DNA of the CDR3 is TGTGCCAGCAGCCCCCCCGTGGCCAAAAACATTCAGTACTTC.

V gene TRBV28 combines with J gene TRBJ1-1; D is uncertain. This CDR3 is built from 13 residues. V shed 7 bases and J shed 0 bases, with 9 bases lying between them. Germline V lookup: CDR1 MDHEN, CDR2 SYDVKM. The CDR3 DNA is TGTGCCAGCACCCTCCAGATGAACACTGAAGCTTTCTTT. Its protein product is CASTLQMNTEAFF.

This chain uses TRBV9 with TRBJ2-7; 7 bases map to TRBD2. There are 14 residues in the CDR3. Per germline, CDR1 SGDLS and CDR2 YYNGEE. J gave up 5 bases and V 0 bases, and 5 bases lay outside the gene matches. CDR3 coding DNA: TGTGCCAGCAGCGTAGTCGGGGGGATGGACGAGCAGTACTTC. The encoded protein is CASSVVGGMDEQYF.

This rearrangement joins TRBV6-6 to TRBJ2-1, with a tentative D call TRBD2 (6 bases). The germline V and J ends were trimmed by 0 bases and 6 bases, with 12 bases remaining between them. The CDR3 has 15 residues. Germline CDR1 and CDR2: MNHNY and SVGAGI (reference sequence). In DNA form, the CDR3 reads TGTGCCAGCAGTTACTCCGGCGGGGAACTCAATGAGCAGTTCTTC. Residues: CASSYSGGELNEQFF.

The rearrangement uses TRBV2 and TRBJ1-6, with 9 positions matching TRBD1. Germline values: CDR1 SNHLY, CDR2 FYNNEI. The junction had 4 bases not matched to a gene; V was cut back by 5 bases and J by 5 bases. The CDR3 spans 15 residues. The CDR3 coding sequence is TGTGCCAGCAGTCCCCGGGACAGGGATAATTCACCCCTCCACTTT. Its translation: CASSPRDRDNSPLHF. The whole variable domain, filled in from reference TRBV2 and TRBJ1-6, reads EPEVTQTPSHQVTQMGQEVILRCVPISNHLYFYWYRQILGQKVEFLVSFYNNEISEKSEIFDDQFSVERPDGSNFTLKIRSTKLEDSAMYFCASSPRDRDNSPLHFGNGTRLTVT.

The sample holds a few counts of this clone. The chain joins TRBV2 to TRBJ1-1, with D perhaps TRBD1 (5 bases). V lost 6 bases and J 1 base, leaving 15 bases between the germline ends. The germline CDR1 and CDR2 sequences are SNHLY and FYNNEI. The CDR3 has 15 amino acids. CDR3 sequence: CASSASSGGNTEAFF. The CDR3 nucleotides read TGTGCCAGCAGCGCATCCTCGGGGGGGAACACTGAAGCTTTCTTT.

This chain's CDR3 is CASMGTSGESEQFF. The CDR3 nucleotides read TGTGCCAGCATGGGGACTAGCGGGGAGAGTGAGCAGTTCTTC. The genes are TRBV25-1 and TRBJ2-1; 13 nucleotides line up with TRBD2. The V and J ends lost 7 bases and 9 bases, in that order; junction bases with no gene match: 6. Germline lookup yields CDR1 MGHDK and CDR2 SYGVNS. The CDR3 consists of 14 residues. The whole variable domain, filled in from reference TRBV25-1 and TRBJ2-1, reads EADIYQTPRYLVIGTGKKITLECSQTMGHDKMYWYQQDPGMELHLIHYSYGVNSTEKGDLSSESTVSRIRTEHFPLTLESARPSHTSQYLCASMGTSGESEQFFGPGTRLTVL.

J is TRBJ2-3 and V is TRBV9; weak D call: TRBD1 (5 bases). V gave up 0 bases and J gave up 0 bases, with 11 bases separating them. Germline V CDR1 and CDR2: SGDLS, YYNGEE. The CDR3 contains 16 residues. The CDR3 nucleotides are TGTGCCAGCAGCGTAGCTATAGGGGCTAGCACAGATACGCAGTATTTT. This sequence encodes CASSVAIGASTDTQYF.

CDR3 bases: TGTGCCTGGAGTGCCCCCGGGGCTAGCGGGGGGGCCCGAGATACGCAGTATTTT. It yields the protein CAWSAPGASGGARDTQYF. The chain couples TRBV30 to TRBJ2-3, with 12 bases lining up with TRBD2. The V and J ends lost 1 base and 5 bases, in that order; junction bases with no gene match: 13. Germline CDR1 GTSNPN, CDR2 SVGIG (reference sequence). CDR3 size: 18 residues.

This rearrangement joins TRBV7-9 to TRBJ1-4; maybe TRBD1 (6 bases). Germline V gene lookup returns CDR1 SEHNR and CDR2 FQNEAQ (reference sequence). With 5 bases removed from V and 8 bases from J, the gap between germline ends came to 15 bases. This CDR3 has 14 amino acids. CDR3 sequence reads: CASSRTPGVEKLFF. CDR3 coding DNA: TGTGCCAGCAGCCGGACCCCAGGGGTGGAAAAACTGTTTTTT.

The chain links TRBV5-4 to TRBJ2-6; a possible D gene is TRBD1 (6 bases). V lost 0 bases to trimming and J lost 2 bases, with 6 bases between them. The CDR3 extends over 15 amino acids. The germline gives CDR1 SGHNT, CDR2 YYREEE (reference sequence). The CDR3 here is CASSLAGAGANVLTF. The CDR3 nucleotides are TGTGCCAGCAGCTTGGCAGGGGCTGGGGCCAACGTCCTGACTTTC.

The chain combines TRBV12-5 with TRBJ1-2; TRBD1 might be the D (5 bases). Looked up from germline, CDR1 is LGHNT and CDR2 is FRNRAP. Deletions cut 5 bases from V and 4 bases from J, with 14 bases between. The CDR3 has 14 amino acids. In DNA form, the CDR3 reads TGTGCTAGTGGTCCCCTTGGGGCAGTCTATGGCTACACCTTC. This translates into CASGPLGAVYGYTF.

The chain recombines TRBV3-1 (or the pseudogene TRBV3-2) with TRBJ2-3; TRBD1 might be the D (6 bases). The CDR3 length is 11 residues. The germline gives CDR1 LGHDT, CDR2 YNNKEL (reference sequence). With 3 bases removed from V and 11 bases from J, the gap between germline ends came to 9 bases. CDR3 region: CASSQGAEQYF. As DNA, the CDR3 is TGTGCCAGCAGCCAGGGGGCAGAGCAGTATTTT.

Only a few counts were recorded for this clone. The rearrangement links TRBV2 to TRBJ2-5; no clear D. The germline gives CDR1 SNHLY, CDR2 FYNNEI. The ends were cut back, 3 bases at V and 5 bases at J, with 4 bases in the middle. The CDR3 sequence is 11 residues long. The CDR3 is CASSDRETQYF. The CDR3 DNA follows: TGTGCCAGCAGTGACAGGGAGACCCAGTACTTC.

The CDR3 region has the DNA TGTGCCAGCAGCCAGAGGTATGGAGTCAGCACAGATACGCAGTATTTT. Its protein product is CASSQRYGVSTDTQYF. The chain combines TRBV11-3 with TRBJ2-3, with D uncertain. The CDR3 has 16 residues. Looked up from germline, CDR1 is SGHNT and CDR2 is YENEEA. V was trimmed by 5 bases and J by 0 bases, leaving 15 bases between them.

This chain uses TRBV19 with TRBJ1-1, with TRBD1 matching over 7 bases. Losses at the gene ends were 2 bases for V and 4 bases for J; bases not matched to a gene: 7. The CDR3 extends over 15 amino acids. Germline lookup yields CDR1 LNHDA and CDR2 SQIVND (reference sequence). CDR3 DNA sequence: TGTGCCAGTAGTATAATTGACAGGGTCGGCACTGAAGCTTTCTTT. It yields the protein CASSIIDRVGTEAFF.